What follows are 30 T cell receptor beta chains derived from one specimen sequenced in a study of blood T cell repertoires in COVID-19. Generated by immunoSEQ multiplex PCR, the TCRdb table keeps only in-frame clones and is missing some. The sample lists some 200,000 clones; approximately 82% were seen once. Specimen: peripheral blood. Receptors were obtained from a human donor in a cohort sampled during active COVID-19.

CDR3 sequence reads: CASSLRLASTDTQYF. The CDR3 coding sequence is TGTGCCAGCAGCTTACGCCTGGCTAGCACAGATACGCAGTATTTT. The chain links TRBV11-1 to TRBJ2-3; D call uncertain. Germline V CDR1 and CDR2: SGHAT, FQDESV (reference sequence). V lost 2 bases and J lost 0, with 9 bases in between. CDR3 size: 15 residues.

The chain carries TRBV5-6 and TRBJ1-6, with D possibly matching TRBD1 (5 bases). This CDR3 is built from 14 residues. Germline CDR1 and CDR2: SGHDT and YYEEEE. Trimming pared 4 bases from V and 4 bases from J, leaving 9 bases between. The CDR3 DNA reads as TGTGCCAGCAGCCAGGGCCCTTATAATTCACCCCTCCACTTT. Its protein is CASSQGPYNSPLHF.

The DNA of the CDR3 is TGTGCCAGCAGCCAAGAGGGGAGAGCTAGCAATCAGCCCCAGCATTTT. Translating it yields CASSQEGRASNQPQHF. The V gene is TRBV4-2, the J gene TRBJ1-5; D gene uncertain. CDR1 and CDR2 from the germline V gene are LGHNA and YNFKEQ. The CDR3 runs to 16 residues. V was clipped by 0 bases and J by 0 bases, with 9 bases between them.

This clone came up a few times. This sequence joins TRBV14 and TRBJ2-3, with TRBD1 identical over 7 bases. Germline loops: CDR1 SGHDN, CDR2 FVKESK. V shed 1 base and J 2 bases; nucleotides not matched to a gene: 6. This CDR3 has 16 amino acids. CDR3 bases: TGTGCCAGCAGCCAAGTCAAAAGGGGGCACACAGATACGCAGTATTTT. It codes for CASSQVKRGHTDTQYF. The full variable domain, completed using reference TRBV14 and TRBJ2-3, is EAGVTQFPSHSVIEKGQTVTLRCDPISGHDNLYWYRRVMGKEIKFLLHFVKESKQDESGMPNNRFLAERTGGTYSTLKVQPAELEDSGVYFCASSQVKRGHTDTQYFGPGTRLTVL.

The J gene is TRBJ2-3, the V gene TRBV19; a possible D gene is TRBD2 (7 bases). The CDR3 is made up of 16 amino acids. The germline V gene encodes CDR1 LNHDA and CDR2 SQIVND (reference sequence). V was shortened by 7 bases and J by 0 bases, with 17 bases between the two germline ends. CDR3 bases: TGTGCCAGTAAAGAAAGGGGGGGGGCGAGCACAGATACGCAGTATTTT. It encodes CASKERGGASTDTQYF.

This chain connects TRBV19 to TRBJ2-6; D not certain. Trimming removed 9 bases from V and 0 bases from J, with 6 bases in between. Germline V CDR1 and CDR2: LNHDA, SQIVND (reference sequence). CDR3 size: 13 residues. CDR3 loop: CASDFSGANVLTF. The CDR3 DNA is TGTGCCAGCGACTTCTCTGGGGCCAACGTCCTGACTTTC.

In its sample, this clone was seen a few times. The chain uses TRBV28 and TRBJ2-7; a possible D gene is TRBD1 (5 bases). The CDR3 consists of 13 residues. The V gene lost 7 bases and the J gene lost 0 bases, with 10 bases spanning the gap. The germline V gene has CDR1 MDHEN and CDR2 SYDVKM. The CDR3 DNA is TGTGCCAGCACTCAGACAGACTCCTACGAGCAGTACTTC. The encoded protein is CASTQTDSYEQYF.

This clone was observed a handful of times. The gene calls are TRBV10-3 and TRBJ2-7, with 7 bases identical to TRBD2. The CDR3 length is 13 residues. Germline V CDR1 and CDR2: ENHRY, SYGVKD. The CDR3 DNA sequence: TGTGCGGCCTCTAGCGGTCCCGACTACGAGCAGTACTTC. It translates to CAASSGPDYEQYF.

The chain's CDR3 is CASSSRTGLTEAFF. The CDR3 DNA reads TGTGCCAGCAGTTCGCGGACAGGGCTCACTGAAGCTTTCTTT. J is TRBJ1-1 and V is TRBV27, with TRBD1 matching 8 bases. The V and J ends lost 4 bases and 4 bases, in that order; junction bases with no gene match: 5. CDR1 MNHEY and CDR2 SMNVEV come from the germline V gene (reference sequence). This CDR3 has 14 amino acids.

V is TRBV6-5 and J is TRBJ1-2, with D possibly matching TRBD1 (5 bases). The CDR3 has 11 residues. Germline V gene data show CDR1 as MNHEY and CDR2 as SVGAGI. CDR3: CLAGGNYGYTF. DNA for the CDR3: TGTTTGGCCGGGGGAAACTATGGCTACACCTTC.

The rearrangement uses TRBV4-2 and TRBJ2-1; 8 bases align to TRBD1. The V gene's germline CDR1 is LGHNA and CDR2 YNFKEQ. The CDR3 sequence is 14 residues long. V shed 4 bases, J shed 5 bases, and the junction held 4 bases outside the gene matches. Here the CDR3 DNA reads TGTGCCAGCAGCCGACAGGACAGGGACAATGAGCAGTTCTTC. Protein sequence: CASSRQDRDNEQFF.

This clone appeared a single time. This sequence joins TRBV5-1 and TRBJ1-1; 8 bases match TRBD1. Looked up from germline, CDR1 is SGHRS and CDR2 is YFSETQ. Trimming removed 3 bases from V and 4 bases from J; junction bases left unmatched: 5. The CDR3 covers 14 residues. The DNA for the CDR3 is TGCGCCAGCAGCTGGACAGGGCGTTTCACTGAAGCTTTCTTT. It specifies CASSWTGRFTEAFF.

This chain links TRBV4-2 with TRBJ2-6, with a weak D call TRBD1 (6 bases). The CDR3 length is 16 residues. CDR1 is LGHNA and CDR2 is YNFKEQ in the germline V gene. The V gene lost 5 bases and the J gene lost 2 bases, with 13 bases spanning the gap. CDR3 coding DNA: TGTGCCAGCAGCGGACTCACAGGGACTGGGGCCAACGTCCTGACTTTC. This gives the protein CASSGLTGTGANVLTF.

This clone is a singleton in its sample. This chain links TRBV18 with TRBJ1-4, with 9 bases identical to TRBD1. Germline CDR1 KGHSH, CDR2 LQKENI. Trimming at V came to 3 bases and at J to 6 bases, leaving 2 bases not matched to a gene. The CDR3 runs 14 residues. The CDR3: CASSPGQGDEKLFF. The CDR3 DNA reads TGTGCCAGCTCACCGGGACAGGGAGATGAAAAACTGTTTTTT.

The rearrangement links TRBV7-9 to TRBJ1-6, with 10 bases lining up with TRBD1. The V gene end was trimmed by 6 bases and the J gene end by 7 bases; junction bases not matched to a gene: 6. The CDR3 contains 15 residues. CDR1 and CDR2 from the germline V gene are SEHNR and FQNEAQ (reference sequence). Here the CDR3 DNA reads TGTGCCAGCAGAAAAGGGACAGGGGAAAATTCACCCCTCCACTTT. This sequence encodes CASRKGTGENSPLHF.

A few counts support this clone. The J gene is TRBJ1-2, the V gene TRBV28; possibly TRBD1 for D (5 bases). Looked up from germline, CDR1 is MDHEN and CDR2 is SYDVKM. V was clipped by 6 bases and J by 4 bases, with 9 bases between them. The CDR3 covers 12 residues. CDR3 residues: CASRRQSYGYTF. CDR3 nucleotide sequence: TGTGCCAGCAGGAGACAGAGCTATGGCTACACCTTC.

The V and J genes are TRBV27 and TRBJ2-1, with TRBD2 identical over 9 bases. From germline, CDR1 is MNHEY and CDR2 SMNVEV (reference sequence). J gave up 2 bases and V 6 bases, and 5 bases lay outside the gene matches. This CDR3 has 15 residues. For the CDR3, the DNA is TGTGCCAGCAGGATTAGCGGGAGAACCTACAATGAGCAGTTCTTC. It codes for CASRISGRTYNEQFF.

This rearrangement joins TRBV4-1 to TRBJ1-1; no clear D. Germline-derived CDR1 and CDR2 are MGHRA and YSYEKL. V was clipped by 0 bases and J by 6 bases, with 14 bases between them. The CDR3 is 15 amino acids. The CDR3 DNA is TGCGCCAGCAGCCAAGAGGTGGGGAGGGCCTCTGAAGCTTTCTTT. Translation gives CASSQEVGRASEAFF.

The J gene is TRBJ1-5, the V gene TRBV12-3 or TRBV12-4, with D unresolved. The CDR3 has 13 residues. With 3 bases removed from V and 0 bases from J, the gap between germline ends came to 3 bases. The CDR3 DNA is TGTGCCAGCAGTTTCTATAGCAATCAGCCCCAGCATTTT. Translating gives CASSFYSNQPQHF.

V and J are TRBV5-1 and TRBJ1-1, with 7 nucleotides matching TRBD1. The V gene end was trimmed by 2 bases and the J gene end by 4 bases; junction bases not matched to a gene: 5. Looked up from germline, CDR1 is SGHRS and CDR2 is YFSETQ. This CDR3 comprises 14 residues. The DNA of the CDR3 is TGCGCCAGCAGCTTCAGGGGGGCGTCCACTGAAGCTTTCTTT. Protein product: CASSFRGASTEAFF.

CDR3 in amino acids: CASSPTGYKDEQYF. Here the CDR3 DNA reads TGTGCCAGCTCCCCGACAGGGTATAAGGACGAGCAGTACTTC. The chain combines TRBV18 with TRBJ2-7; 7 bases line up with TRBD1. Germline-derived CDR1 and CDR2 are KGHSH and LQKENI. The CDR3 runs 14 residues. The V segment lost 6 bases and the J segment 5 bases; nucleotides outside the gene matches: 10. Full variable domain (remainder filled in from reference TRBV18 and TRBJ2-7): NAGVMQNPRHLVRRRGQEARLRCSPMKGHSHVYWYRQLPEEGLKFMVYLQKENIIDESGMPKERFSAEFPKEGPSILRIQQVVRGDSAAYFCASSPTGYKDEQYFGPGTRLTVT.

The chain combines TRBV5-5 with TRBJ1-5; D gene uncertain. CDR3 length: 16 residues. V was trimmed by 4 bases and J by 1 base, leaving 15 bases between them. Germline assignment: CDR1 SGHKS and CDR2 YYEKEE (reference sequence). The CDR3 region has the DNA TGTGCCAGCAGCCTGGTGGCCGGAGGAAGCAATCAGCCCCAGCATTTT. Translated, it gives CASSLVAGGSNQPQHF.

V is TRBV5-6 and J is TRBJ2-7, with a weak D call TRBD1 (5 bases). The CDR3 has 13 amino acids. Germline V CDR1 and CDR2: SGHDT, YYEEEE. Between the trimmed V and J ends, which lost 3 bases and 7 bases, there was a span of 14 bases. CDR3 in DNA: TGTGCCAGCAGCTCTGGGGCCTACGTGGAGCAGTACTTC. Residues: CASSSGAYVEQYF.

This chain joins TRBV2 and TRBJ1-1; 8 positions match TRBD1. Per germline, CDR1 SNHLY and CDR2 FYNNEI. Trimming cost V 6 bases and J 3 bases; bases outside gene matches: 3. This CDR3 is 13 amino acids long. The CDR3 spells CASSRGQDTEAFF. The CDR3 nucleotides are TGTGCCAGCAGCAGGGGGCAGGACACTGAAGCTTTCTTT.

CDR3 sequence reads: CAAFYSIGEKLFF. As DNA, the CDR3 is TGTGCCGCCTTCTATTCAATTGGTGAAAAACTGTTTTTT. J is TRBJ1-4 and V is TRBV6-4; D is unresolved. Germline V CDR1 and CDR2: MRHNA, SNTAGT. V was trimmed by 11 bases and J by 7 bases, leaving 17 bases between them. CDR3 length: 13 residues.

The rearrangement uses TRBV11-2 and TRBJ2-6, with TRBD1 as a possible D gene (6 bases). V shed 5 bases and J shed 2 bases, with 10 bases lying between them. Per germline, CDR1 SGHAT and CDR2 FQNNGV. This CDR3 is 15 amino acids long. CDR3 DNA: TGTGCCAGCAGCCCCTGGACAGCTGGGGCCAACGTCCTGACTTTC. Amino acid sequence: CASSPWTAGANVLTF.

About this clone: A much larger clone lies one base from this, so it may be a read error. In nucleotides, the CDR3 is TGTGCCAGCAGCTTTCAGGGAAATCAGCCCCAGCATTTT. This encodes CASSFQGNQPQHF. The chain is built from TRBV7-8 and TRBJ1-5, with a possible D match to TRBD1 (5 bases). This CDR3 region has 13 residues. Trimming removed 3 bases from V and 4 bases from J, with 7 bases in between. CDR1 is SGHVS, CDR2 FQNEAQ, per germline.

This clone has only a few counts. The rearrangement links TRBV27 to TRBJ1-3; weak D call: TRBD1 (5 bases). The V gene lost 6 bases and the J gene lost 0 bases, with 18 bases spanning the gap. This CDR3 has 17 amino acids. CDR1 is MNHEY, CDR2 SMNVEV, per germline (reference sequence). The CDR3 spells CASSRYPGQRSGNTIYF. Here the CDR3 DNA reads TGTGCCAGCAGCCGCTACCCCGGACAACGCTCTGGAAACACCATATATTTT.

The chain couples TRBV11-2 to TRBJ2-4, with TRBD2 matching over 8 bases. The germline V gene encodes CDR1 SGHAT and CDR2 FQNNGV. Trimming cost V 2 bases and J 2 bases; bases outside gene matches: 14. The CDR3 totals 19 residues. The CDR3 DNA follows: TGTGCCAGCAGCTTAAGCGGGAGTGGGGGAAACCCGACCAAAAACATTCAGTACTTC. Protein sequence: CASSLSGSGGNPTKNIQYF. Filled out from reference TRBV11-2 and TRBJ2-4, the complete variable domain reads EAGVAQSPRYKIIEKRQSVAFWCNPISGHATLYWYQQILGQGPKLLIQFQNNGVVDDSQLPKDRFSAERLKGVDSTLKIQPAKLEDSAVYLCASSLSGSGGNPTKNIQYFGAGTRLSVL.

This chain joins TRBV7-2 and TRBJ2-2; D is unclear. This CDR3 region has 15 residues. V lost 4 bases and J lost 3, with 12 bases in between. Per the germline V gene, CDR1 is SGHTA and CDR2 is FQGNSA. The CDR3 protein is CASSSRRLDTGELFF. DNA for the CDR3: TGTGCCAGCAGCTCACGACGTCTAGACACCGGGGAGCTGTTTTTT.